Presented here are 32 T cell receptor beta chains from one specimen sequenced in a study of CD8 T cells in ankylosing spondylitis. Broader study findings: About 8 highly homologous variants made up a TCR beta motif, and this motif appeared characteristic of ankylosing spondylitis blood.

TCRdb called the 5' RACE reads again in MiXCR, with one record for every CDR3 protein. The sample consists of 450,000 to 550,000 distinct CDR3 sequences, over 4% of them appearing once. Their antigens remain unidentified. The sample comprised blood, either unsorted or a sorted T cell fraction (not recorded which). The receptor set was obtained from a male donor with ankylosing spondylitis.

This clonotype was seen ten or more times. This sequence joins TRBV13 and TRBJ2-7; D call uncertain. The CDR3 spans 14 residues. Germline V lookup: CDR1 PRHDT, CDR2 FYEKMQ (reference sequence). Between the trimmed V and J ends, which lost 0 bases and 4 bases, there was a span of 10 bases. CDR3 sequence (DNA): TGTGCCAGCAGCTTAGGGTGGCCCAATTACGAGCAGTACTTC. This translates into CASSLGWPNYEQYF. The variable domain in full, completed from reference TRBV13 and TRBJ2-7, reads AAGVIQSPRHLIKEKRETATLKCYPIPRHDTVYWYQQGPGQDPQFLISFYEKMQSDKGSIPDRFSAQQFSDYHSELNMSSLELGDSALYFCASSLGWPNYEQYFGPGTRLTVT.

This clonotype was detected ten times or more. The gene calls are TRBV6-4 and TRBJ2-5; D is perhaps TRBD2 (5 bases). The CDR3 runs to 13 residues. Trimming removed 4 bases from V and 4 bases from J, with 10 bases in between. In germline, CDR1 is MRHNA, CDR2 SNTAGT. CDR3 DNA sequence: TGTGCCAGCAGTGGGGGTGAGGGAGAGACCCAGTACTTC. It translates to CASSGGEGETQYF.

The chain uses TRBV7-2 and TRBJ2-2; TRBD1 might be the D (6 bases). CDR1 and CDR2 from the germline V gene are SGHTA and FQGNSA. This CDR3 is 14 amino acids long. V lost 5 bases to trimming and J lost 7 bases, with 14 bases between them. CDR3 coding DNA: TGTGCCAGCAGCCCCCAGGGGTGGGGCGGGGAGCTGTTTTTT. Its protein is CASSPQGWGGELFF.

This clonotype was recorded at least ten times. The CDR3 loop reads CSARTYEQYF. The CDR3 region has the DNA TGCAGTGCTAGAACCTACGAGCAGTACTTC. V gene TRBV20-1 combines with J gene TRBJ2-7; D is unclear. CDR3 length: 10 amino acids. Germline CDR1 reads DFQATT; CDR2 reads SNEGSKA (reference sequence). V was pared by 2 bases and J by 2 bases, with 1 base between.

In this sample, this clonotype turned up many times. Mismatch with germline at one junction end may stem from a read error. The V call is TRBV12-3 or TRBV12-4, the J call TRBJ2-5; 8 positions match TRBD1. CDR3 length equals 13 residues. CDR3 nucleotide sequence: TGCGCCAGCAGCCTACAGGGGGGCGAGACCCAGTACTTC. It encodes CASSLQGGETQYF.

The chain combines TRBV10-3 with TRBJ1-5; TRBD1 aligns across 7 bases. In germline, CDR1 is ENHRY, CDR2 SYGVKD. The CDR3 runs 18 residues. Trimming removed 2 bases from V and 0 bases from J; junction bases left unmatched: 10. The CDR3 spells CAISEDRTGPYSNQPQHF. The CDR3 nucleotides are TGTGCCATCAGTGAGGACAGGACAGGCCCTTATAGCAATCAGCCCCAGCATTTT.

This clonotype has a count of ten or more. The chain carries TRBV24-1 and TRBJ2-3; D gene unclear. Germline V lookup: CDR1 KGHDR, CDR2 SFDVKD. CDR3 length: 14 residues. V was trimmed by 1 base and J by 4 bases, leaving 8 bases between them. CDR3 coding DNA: TGTGCCACCAGTGATTTCGGAGTGGCAGATACGCAGTATTTT. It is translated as CATSDFGVADTQYF.

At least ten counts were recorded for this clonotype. CDR3 nucleotide sequence: TGTGCCAGCAGCGGGGGACAGTTAGCCACCATATATTTT. It yields the protein CASSGGQLATIYF. The V and J genes are TRBV9 and TRBJ1-3, with TRBD1 matching over 7 bases. Germline loops: CDR1 SGDLS, CDR2 YYNGEE. V shed 3 bases and J 9 bases; nucleotides not matched to a gene: 6. The CDR3 is made up of 13 amino acids.

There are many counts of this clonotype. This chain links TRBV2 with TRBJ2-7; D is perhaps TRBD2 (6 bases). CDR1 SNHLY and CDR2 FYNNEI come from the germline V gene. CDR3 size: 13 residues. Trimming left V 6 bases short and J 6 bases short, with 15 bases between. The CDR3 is CASRRMGGGEQYF. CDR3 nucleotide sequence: TGTGCCAGCAGACGAATGGGGGGAGGCGAGCAGTACTTC. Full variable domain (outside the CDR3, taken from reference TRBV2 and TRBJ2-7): EPEVTQTPSHQVTQMGQEVILRCVPISNHLYFYWYRQILGQKVEFLVSFYNNEISEKSEIFDDQFSVERPDGSNFTLKIRSTKLEDSAMYFCASRRMGGGEQYFGPGTRLTVT.

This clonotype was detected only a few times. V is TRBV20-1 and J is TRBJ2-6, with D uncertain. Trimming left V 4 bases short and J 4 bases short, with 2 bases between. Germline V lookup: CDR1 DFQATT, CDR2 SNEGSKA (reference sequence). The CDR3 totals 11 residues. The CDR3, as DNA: TGCAGTGCTAACGGGGCCAACGTCCTGACTTTC. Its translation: CSANGANVLTF.

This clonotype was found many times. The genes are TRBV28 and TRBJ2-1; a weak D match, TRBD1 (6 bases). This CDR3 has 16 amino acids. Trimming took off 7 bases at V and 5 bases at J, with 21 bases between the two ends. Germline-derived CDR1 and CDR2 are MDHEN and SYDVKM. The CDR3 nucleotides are TGTGCCAGCAACGCTGCGGTGACAGGTTTTCACAATGAGCAGTTCTTC. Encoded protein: CASNAAVTGFHNEQFF.

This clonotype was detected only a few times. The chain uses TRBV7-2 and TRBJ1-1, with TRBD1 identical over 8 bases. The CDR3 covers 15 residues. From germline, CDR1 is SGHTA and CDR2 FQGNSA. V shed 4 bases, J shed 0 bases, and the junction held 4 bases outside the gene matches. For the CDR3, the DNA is TGTGCCAGCAGCTCCTCGGACAGGGTGAACACTGAAGCTTTCTTT. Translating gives CASSSSDRVNTEAFF.

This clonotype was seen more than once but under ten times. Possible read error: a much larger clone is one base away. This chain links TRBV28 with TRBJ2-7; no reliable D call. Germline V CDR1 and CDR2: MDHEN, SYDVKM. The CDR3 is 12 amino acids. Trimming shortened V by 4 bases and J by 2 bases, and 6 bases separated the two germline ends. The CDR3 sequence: CASSYLPYEQYF. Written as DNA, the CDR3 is TGTGCCAGCAGTTACCTACCCTACGAGCAGTACTTC.

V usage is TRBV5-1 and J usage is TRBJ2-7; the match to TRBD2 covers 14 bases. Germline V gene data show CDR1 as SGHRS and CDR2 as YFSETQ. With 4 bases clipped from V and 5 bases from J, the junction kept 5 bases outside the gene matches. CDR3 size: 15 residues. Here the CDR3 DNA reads TGCGCCAGCAGCCGGGGACTAGCGGGAGCTCACGAGCAGTACTTC. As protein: CASSRGLAGAHEQYF. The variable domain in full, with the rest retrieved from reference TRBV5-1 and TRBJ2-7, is KAGVTQTPRYLIKTRGQQVTLSCSPISGHRSVSWYQQTPGQGLQFLFEYFSETQRNKGNFPGRFSGRQFSNSRSEMNVSTLELGDSALYLCASSRGLAGAHEQYFGPGTRLTVT.

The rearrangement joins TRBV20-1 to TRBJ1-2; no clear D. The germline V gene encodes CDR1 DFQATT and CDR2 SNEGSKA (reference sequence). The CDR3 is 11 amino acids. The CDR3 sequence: CSAFQVPGYTF. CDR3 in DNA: TGCAGCGCTTTCCAGGTTCCTGGCTACACCTTC.

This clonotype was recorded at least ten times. The CDR3: CASKEGGTQPQHF. In DNA form, the CDR3 reads TGTGCCAGCAAAGAGGGGGGAACTCAGCCCCAGCATTTT. The rearrangement uses TRBV28 and TRBJ1-5, with a possible D match to TRBD1 (6 bases). The CDR3 has 13 amino acids. The V gene lost 7 bases and the J gene lost 6 bases, with 13 bases spanning the gap. Germline V lookup: CDR1 MDHEN, CDR2 SYDVKM. The full variable domain, in which reference TRBV28 and TRBJ1-5 provide the parts outside the CDR3, is DVKVTQSSRYLVKRTGEKVFLECVQDMDHENMFWYRQDPGLGLRLIYFSYDVKMKEKGDIPEGYSVSREKKERFSLILESASTNQTSMYLCASKEGGTQPQHFGDGTRLSIL.

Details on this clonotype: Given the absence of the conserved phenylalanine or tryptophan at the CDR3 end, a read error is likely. The CDR3 protein is CASSLGTGGSYEQYL. CDR3 bases: TGTGCCAGCAGCTTAGGGACAGGGGGCTCCTACGAGCAGTACTTA. The V gene is TRBV7-8, the J gene TRBJ2-7; TRBD1 agrees at 10 bases. Germline V gene lookup returns CDR1 SGHVS and CDR2 FQNEAQ. The CDR3 loop spans 15 amino acids. Trimming cost V 1 base and J 0 bases; bases outside gene matches: 0.

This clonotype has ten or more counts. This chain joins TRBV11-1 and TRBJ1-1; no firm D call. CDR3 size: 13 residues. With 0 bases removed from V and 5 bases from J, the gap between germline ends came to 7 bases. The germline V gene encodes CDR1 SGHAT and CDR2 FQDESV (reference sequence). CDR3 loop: CASSLAAQTEAFF. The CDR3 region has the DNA TGTGCCAGCAGCTTAGCGGCCCAAACTGAAGCTTTCTTT. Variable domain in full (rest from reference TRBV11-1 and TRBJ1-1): EAEVAQSPRYKITEKSQAVAFWCDPISGHATLYWYRQILGQGPELLVQFQDESVVDDSQLPKDRFSAERLKGVDSTLKIQPAELGDSAMYLCASSLAAQTEAFFGQGTRLTVV.

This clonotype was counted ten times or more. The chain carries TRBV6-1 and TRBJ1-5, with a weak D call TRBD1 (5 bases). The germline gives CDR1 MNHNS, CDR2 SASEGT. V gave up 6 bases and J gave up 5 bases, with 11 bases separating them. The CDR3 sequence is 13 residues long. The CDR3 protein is CASRPWGDQPQHF. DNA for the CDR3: TGTGCCAGCAGACCCTGGGGGGATCAGCCCCAGCATTTT.

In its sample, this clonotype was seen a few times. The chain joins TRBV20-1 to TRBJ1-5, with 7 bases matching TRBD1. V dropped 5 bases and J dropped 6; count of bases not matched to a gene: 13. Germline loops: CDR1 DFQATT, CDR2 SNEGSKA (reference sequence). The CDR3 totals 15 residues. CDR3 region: CSAVKTGLFIQPQHF. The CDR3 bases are TGCAGTGCTGTGAAGACAGGGCTTTTTATTCAGCCCCAGCATTTT.

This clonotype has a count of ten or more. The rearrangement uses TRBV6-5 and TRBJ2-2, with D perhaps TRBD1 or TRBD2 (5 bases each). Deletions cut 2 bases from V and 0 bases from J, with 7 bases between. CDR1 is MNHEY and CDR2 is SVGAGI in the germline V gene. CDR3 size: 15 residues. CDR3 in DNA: TGTGCCAGCAGTTACATGGGGGCGAACACCGGGGAGCTGTTTTTT. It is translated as CASSYMGANTGELFF.

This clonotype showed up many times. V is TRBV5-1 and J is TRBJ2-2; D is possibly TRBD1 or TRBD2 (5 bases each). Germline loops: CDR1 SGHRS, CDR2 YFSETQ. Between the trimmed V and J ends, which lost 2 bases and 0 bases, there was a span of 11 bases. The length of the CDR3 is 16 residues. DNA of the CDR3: TGCGCCAGCAGCTTCTGGGACGGCGCGAACACCGGGGAGCTGTTTTTT. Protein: CASSFWDGANTGELFF. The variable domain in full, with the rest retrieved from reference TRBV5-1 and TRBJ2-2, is KAGVTQTPRYLIKTRGQQVTLSCSPISGHRSVSWYQQTPGQGLQFLFEYFSETQRNKGNFPGRFSGRQFSNSRSEMNVSTLELGDSALYLCASSFWDGANTGELFFGEGSRLTVL.

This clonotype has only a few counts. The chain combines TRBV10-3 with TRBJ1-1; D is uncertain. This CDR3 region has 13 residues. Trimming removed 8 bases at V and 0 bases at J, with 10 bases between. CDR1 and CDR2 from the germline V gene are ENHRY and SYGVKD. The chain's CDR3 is CAISDTMNTEAFF. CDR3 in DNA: TGTGCCATCTCCGACACTATGAACACTGAAGCTTTCTTT.

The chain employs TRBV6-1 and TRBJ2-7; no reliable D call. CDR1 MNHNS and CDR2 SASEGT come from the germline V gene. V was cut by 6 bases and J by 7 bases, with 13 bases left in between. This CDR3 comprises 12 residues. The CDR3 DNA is TGTGCCAGCAGGAAATTGGGGTCGGAGCAGTACTTC. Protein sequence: CASRKLGSEQYF.

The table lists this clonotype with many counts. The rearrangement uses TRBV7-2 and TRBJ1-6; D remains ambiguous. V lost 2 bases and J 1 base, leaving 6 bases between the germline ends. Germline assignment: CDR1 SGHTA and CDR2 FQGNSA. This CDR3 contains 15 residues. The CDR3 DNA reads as TGTGCCAGCAGCTTAAAGGGTTCCTATAATTCACCCCTCCACTTT. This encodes CASSLKGSYNSPLHF. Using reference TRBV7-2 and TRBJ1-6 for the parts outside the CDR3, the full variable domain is GAGVSQSPSNKVTEKGKDVELRCDPISGHTALYWYRQSLGQGLEFLIYFQGNSAPDKSGLPSDRFSAERTGGSVSTLTIQRTQQEDSAVYLCASSLKGSYNSPLHFGNGTRLTVT.

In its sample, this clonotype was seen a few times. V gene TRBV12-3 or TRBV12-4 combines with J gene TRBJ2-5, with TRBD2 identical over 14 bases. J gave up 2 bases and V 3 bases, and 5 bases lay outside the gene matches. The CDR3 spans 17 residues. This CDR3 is CASSFGTSGRAQETQYF. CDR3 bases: TGTGCCAGCAGTTTCGGGACTAGCGGGAGAGCTCAAGAGACCCAGTACTTC.

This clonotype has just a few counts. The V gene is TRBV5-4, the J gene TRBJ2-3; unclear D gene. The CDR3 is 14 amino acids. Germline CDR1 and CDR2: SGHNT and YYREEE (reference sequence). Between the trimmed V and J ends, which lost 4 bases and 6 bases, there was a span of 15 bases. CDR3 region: CASSHGGQVDTQYF. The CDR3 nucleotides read TGTGCCAGCAGCCATGGCGGCCAAGTCGATACGCAGTATTTT.

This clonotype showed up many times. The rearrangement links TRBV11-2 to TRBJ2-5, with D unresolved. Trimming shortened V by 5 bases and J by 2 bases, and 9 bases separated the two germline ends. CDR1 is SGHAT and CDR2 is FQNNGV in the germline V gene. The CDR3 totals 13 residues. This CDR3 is CASSPRVQETQYF. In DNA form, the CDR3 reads TGTGCCAGCAGCCCCAGAGTTCAAGAGACCCAGTACTTC.

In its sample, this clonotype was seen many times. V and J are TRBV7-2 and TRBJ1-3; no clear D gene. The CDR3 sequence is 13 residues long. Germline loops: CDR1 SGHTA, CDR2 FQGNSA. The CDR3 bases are TGTGCTTCAAGCGGAAGCTCTGGAAACACCATATATTTT. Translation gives CASSGSSGNTIYF.

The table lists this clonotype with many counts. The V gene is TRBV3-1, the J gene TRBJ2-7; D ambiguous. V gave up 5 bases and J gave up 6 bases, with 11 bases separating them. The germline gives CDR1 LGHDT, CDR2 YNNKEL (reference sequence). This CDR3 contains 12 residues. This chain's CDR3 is CASSGPSPEQYF. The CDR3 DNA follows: TGTGCCAGCAGCGGACCGTCTCCCGAGCAGTACTTC.

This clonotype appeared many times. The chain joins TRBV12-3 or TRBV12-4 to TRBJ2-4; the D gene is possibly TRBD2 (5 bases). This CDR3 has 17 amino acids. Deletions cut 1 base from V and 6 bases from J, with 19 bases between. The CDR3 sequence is CASSLDSGVTLGNIQYF. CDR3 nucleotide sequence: TGTGCCAGCAGTTTAGATAGTGGCGTCACACTAGGAAACATTCAGTACTTC.

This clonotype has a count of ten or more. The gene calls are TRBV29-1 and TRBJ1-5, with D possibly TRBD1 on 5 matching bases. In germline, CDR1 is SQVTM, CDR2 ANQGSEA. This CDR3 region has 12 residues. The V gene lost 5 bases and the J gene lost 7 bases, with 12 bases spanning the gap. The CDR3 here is CSVRDPGQPQHF. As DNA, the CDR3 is TGCAGCGTTAGGGACCCCGGGCAGCCCCAGCATTTT.